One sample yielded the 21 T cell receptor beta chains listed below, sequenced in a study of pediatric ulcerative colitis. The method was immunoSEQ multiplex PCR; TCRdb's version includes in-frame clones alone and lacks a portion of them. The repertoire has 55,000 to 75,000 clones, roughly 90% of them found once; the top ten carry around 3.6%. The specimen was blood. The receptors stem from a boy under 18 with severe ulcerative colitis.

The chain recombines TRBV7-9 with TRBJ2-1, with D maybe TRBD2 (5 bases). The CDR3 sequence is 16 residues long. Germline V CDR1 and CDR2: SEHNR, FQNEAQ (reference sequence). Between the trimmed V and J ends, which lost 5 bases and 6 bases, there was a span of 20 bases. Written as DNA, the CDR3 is TGTGCCAGCAGCCCCCCAGGCGCCCTCGGACTCAATGAGCAGTTCTTC. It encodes CASSPPGALGLNEQFF.

Here the CDR3 DNA reads TGTGCCAGCAGCTTAGACCCGACAGGCCTCGACTATGGCTACACCTTC. This translates into CASSLDPTGLDYGYTF. The chain recombines TRBV7-9 with TRBJ1-2, with D possibly matching TRBD1 (6 bases). The germline V gene has CDR1 SEHNR and CDR2 FQNEAQ (reference sequence). V lost 1 base and J lost 3, with 15 bases in between. The CDR3 consists of 16 residues.

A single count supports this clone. The CDR3 loop reads CASRKAGPNNEQFF. In DNA form, the CDR3 reads TGTGCCAGCAGGAAAGCGGGGCCTAACAATGAGCAGTTCTTC. The V and J genes are TRBV27 and TRBJ2-1; TRBD2 agrees at 7 bases. V was clipped by 6 bases and J by 5 bases; unmatched bases: 7. The CDR3 contains 14 residues. CDR1 and CDR2 (germline): MNHEY, SMNVEV (reference sequence).

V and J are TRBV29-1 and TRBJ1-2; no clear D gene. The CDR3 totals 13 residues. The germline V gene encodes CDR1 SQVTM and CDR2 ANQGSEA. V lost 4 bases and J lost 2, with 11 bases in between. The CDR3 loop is CSVGLSLNYGYTF. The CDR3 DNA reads TGCAGCGTTGGACTGAGTTTGAACTATGGCTACACCTTC.

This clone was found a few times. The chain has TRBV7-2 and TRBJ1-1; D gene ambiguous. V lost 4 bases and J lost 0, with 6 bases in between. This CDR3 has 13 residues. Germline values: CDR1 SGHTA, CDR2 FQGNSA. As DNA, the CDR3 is TGTGCCAGCAGCTGGAACCTGAACACTGAAGCTTTCTTT. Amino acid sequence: CASSWNLNTEAFF.

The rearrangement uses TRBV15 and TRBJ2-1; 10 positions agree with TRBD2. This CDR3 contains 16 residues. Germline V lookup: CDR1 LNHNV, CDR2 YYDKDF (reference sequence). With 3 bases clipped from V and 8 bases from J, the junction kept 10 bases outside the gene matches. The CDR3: CATSSPTSGDEDEQFF. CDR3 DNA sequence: TGTGCCACCAGCAGCCCAACTAGCGGGGACGAGGATGAGCAGTTCTTC.

The CDR3 region has the DNA TGTGCCAGCAAGATACTAGCGGGAGGGGACAATGAGCAGTTCTTC. Protein: CASKILAGGDNEQFF. J is TRBJ2-1 and V is TRBV7-8, with 13 bases that match TRBD2. The CDR3 is 15 residues long. Per germline, CDR1 SGHVS and CDR2 FQNEAQ. The trim removed 7 bases at V and 5 bases at J, leaving 5 bases unmatched.

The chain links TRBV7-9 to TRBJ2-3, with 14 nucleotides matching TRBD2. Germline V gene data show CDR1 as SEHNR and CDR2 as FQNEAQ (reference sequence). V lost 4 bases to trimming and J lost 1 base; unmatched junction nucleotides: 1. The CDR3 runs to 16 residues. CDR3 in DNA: TGTGCCAGCAGCTCGGGACTAGCGGGAGGCACAGATACGCAGTATTTT. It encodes CASSSGLAGGTDTQYF.

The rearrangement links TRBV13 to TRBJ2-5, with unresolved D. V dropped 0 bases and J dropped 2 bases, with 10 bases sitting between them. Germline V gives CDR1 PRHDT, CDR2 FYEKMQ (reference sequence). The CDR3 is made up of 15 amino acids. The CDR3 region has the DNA TGTGCCAGCAGCTTAGGCGGTAACAGACAAGAGACCCAGTACTTC. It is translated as CASSLGGNRQETQYF.

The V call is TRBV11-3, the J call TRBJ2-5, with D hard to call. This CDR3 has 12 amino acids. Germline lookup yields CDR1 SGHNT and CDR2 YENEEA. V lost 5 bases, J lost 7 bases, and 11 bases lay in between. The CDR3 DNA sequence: TGTGCCAGCAGCCCAAACTGGGCGACCCAGTACTTC. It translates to CASSPNWATQYF.

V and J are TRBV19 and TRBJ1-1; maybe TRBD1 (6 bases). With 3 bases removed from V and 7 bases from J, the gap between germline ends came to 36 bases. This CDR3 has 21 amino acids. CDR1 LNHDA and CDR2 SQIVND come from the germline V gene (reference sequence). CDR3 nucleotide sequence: TGTGCCAGTAGTATGCGCGGGGACAAGAGGCTTAGGGGAGCGATTGGCGTTGAAGCTTTCTTT. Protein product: CASSMRGDKRLRGAIGVEAFF.

CDR3 nucleotide sequence: TGTGCCAGCAGCCGGACAGGGGCAGTGAGCGGGAGGGCCTACGAGCAGTACTTC. Translated, it gives CASSRTGAVSGRAYEQYF. The chain combines TRBV5-8 with TRBJ2-7; TRBD2 might be the D (10 bases). This CDR3 is built from 18 residues. Trimming stripped 4 bases from V and 2 bases from J, with 25 bases between. The germline CDR1 and CDR2 sequences are SGHTS and YDEGEE.

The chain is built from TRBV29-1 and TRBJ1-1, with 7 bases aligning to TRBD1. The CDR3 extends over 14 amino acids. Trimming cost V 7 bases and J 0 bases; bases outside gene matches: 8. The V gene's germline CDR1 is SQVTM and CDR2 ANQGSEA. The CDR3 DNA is TGCAGCGCCACCAGGGGACAGATGAACACTGAAGCTTTCTTT. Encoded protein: CSATRGQMNTEAFF.

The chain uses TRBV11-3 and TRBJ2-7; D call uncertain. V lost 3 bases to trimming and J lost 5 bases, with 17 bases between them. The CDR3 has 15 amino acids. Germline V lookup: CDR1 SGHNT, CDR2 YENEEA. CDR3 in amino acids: CASSFGQRFGNEQYF. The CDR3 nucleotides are TGTGCCAGCAGCTTCGGGCAGCGTTTTGGGAACGAGCAGTACTTC.

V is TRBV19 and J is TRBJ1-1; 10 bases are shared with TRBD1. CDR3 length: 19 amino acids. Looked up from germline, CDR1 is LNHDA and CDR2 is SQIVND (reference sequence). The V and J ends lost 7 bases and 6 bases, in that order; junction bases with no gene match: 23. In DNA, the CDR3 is TGTGCCAGTAAAAGTTGGCCGGAAAGAACCGGGACAGGGGTCTCTGAAGCTTTCTTT. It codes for CASKSWPERTGTGVSEAFF.

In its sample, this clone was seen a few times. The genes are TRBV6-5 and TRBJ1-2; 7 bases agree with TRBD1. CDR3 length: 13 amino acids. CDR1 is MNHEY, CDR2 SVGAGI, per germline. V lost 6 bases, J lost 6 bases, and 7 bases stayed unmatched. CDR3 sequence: CASSPGTENGYTF. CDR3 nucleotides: TGTGCCAGCAGCCCCGGGACAGAGAATGGCTACACCTTC.

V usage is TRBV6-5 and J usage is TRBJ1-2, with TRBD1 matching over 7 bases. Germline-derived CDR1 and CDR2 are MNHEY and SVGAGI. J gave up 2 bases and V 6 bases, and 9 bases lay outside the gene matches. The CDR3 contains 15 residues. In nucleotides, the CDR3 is TGTGCCAGCAGGCAACAGGGGACGGAAAACTATGGCTACACCTTC. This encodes CASRQQGTENYGYTF.

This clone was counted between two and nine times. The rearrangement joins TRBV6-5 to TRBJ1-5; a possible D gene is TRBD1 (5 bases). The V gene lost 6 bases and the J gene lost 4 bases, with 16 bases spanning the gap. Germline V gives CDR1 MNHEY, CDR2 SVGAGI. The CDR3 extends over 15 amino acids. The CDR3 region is CASSPRGAGNQPQHF. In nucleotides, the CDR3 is TGTGCCAGCAGCCCAAGAGGGGCAGGGAATCAGCCCCAGCATTTT.

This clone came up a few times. CDR3 loop: CASSIQDRTTEAFF. DNA for the CDR3: TGTGCCAGCAGCATACAGGACAGGACCACTGAAGCTTTCTTT. This chain joins TRBV13 and TRBJ1-1, with 7 positions matching TRBD1. Losses at the gene ends were 5 bases for V and 4 bases for J; bases not matched to a gene: 7. This CDR3 comprises 14 residues. Germline V gene data show CDR1 as PRHDT and CDR2 as FYEKMQ (reference sequence). The whole variable domain, remainder taken from reference TRBV13 and TRBJ1-1, is AAGVIQSPRHLIKEKRETATLKCYPIPRHDTVYWYQQGPGQDPQFLISFYEKMQSDKGSIPDRFSAQQFSDYHSELNMSSLELGDSALYFCASSIQDRTTEAFFGQGTRLTVV.

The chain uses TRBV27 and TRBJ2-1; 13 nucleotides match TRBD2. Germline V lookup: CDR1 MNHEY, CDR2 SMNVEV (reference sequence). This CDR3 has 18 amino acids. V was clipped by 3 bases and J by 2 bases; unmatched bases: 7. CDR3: CASSFTSGTSGTYNEQFF. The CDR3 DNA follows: TGTGCCAGCAGTTTCACTTCCGGGACTAGCGGGACCTACAATGAGCAGTTCTTC.

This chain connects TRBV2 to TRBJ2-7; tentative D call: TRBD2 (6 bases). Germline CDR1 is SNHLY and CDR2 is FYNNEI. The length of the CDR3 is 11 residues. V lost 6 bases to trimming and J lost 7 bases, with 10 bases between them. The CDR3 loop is CASRQREEQYF. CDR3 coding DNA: TGTGCCAGCAGGCAACGGGAGGAGCAGTACTTC.